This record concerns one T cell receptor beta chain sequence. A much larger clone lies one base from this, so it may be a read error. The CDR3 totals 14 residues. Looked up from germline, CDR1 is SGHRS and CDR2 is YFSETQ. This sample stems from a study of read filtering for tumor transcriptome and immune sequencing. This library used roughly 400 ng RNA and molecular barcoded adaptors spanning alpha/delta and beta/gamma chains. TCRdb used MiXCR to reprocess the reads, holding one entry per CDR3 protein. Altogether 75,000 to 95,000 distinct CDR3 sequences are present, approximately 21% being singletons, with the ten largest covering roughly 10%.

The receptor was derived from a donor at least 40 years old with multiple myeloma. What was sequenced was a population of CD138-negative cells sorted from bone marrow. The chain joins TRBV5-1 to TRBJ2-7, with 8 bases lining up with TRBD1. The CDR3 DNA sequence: TGCGCCAGCGGTCGCTGGGACAGGACCTACGTGCAGTACTTC. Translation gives CASGRWDRTYVQYF.